This TCR beta chain derives from a study of T cells in Graves' hyperthyroidism and ophthalmopathy. TCR beta CDR3 regions were amplified from RNA transcripts. A first-round RT-PCR of the TCR CDR3 used the HTBI primer set. TCRdb independently ran MiXCR on the multiplex PCR reads; one entry per CDR3 protein. In the table there are hundreds of thousands of distinct CDR3 sequences, around 13% of which are singletons. Broader study findings: For ophthalmopathy, model prediction preceded onset by a median about 6.4 months.

This clonotype was detected many times. Antigen unknown. Germline CDR1 and CDR2: SEHNR and FQNEAQ (reference sequence). This CDR3 region has 16 residues. J gave up 3 bases and V 6 bases, and 13 bases lay outside the gene matches. Stable disease denoted Graves' hyperthyroidism without ophthalmopathy progression within 18 months. This chain links TRBV7-9 with TRBJ2-7; 8 bases align to TRBD2. The TCR comes from a woman aged 18-29 years with Graves' hyperthyroidism. The source material was blood. CDR3 sequence reads: CASSPSGGLAGYEQYF. For the CDR3, the DNA is TGTGCCAGCAGTCCTTCCGGCGGACTAGCCGGCTACGAGCAGTACTTC.